A single sample is the source of the 3 T cell receptor beta chains below, sequenced in a study of T cell clonality in common variable immunodeficiency (dated by TCRdb to between 2015 and 2016). The method behind the library was the immunoSEQ multiplex PCR assay. This immuneACCESS table, as held by TCRdb, lists in-frame sequences with V and J called but not all clones. Of the missing ones, under half trace to an unresolved V gene in checked studies; the others have no known cause. The table puts over 40,000 clones in this sample, none counted just once. Roughly 6% of the sample lies in the top ten. Input material: peripheral blood mononuclear cells. These receptors were obtained from a person between 18 and 75 years old in good health.

This CDR3 is CASSPARTSTDTYTF. The part of the CDR3 DNA that was read is TGTGCCAGCAGCCCAGCTAGGACTAGCACAGATACC. V and J are TRBV7-2 and TRBJ1-2; D is unclear. The read terminates 3 residues ahead of where the CDR3 ends, so the germline J gene completes it. The CDR3 is 15 residues long. Germline values: CDR1 SGHTA, CDR2 FQGNSA.

This clone was seen many times. Coverage ceases 3 residues before the CDR3 finishes, and the germline J gene fills in the end. The chain carries TRBV7-6 and TRBJ2-2; possible D gene TRBD1, 5 bases. Between the trimmed V and J ends, which lost 4 bases and 6 bases, there was a span of 12 bases. This CDR3 region has 14 residues. The germline V gene encodes CDR1 SGHVS and CDR2 FNYEAQ. CDR3 DNA, as far as it was read: TGTGCCAGCAGCTCCAGGGTCTGGGCCGGGGAG. It codes for CASSSRVWAGE. The CDR3 reads in full as CASSSRVWAGELFF.

At least ten counts were recorded for this clone. The CDR3 is cut off 3 residues early in the read; its end comes from the germline J gene. The chain is built from TRBV2 and TRBJ1-2, with 7 bases that match TRBD1. Germline V lookup: CDR1 SNHLY, CDR2 FYNNEI. V lost 4 bases to trimming and J lost 3 bases; unmatched junction nucleotides: 2. The CDR3 consists of 13 residues. The CDR3 is CASSVTGDYGYTF. The part of the CDR3 DNA that was read is TGTGCCAGCAGTGTCACAGGGGACTATGGC.